This TCR beta chain was recovered during a study of blood T cell repertoires in COVID-19. Study-level information: Sites across the United States, Italy and Spain contributed samples from acute and convalescent COVID-19. T cells, B-cell-depleted T cells, or PBMCs supplied cDNA or gDNA.

V shed 1 base and J 5 bases; nucleotides not matched to a gene: 1. The germline CDR1 and CDR2 sequences are SEHNR and FQNEAQ (reference sequence). This CDR3 comprises 14 residues. Original analysis: Estimates of nucleated cell counts were drawn from the amplification of reference gene primers. TCRdb's table, derived via immunoSEQ multiplex PCR, lists solely in-frame clones and lacks some. The V and J calls and clone size come from that table; D and trimming were worked out from the DNA. The sample shows roughly 71,000 clones, about 80% of them seen only once. The chain carries TRBV7-9 and TRBJ1-5; TRBD1 matches 8 bases. Source material: peripheral blood. The TCR sequence derives from a man aged 65-85 years who had recovered from COVID-19. DNA for the CDR3: TGTGCCAGCAGCTTAGGACAGGGGCATCAGCCCCAGCATTTT. Residues: CASSLGQGHQPQHF.